These 22 T cell receptor beta chains came from one sample sequenced in a study of glioma-infiltrating T cells after dendritic cell vaccination. Clones were read by immunoSEQ multiplex PCR, and TCRdb kept only the in-frame ones, dropping some. Here the sample spans almost 90,000 clones, roughly four fifths being singletons. As for time point: after dendritic cell vaccination, including at tumor progression/relapse. The specimen was blood, collected after dendritic cell vaccination. These receptors were taken from a human donor with glioblastoma.

The V gene is TRBV7-3, the J gene TRBJ2-2; tentatively, D is TRBD1 (6 bases). Trimming took off 6 bases at V and 4 bases at J, with 12 bases between the two ends. The CDR3 spans 14 residues. Looked up from germline, CDR1 is SGHTA and CDR2 is FQGTGA. Here the CDR3 reads CASSLTGPTGELFF. CDR3 sequence (DNA): TGTGCCAGCAGTTTGACAGGACCCACCGGGGAGCTGTTTTTT.

V gene TRBV5-6 combines with J gene TRBJ1-3, with 11 bases lining up with TRBD1. V lost 1 base to trimming and J lost 7 bases; unmatched junction nucleotides: 4. The germline gives CDR1 SGHDT, CDR2 YYEEEE. The CDR3 consists of 15 residues. The CDR3 is CASSLLGQGVNTIYF. In nucleotides, the CDR3 is TGTGCCAGCAGCTTGTTGGGACAGGGGGTCAACACCATATATTTT.

The rearrangement uses TRBV14 and TRBJ2-7; TRBD1 agrees at 7 bases. The CDR3 contains 14 residues. With V trimmed by 5 bases and J by 2 bases, 6 bases remained unmatched. Germline-derived CDR1 and CDR2 are SGHDN and FVKESK. The CDR3 nucleotides read TGTGCCAGCAGCGTCAGGGGGATTCCCTACGAGCAGTACTTC. It is translated as CASSVRGIPYEQYF.

The J gene is TRBJ1-6, the V gene TRBV6-1, with a weak D call TRBD1 (6 bases). This CDR3 spans 11 amino acids. Trimming cost V 8 bases and J 14 bases, with 13 bases left between them. CDR1 MNHNS and CDR2 SASEGT come from the germline V gene. The CDR3 reads CASFTGSTLHF. CDR3 DNA: TGTGCCAGCTTTACAGGGAGTACCCTCCACTTT.

The chain uses TRBV5-1 and TRBJ1-5, with D uncertain. Germline-derived CDR1 and CDR2 are SGHRS and YFSETQ. With 2 bases removed from V and 6 bases from J, the gap between germline ends came to 9 bases. The CDR3 runs to 13 residues. The CDR3 DNA reads TGCGCCAGCAGCTTAAGGGAGGGTCAGCCCCAGCATTTT. This encodes CASSLREGQPQHF. Together with reference TRBV5-1 and TRBJ1-5, the CDR3 gives the full variable domain: KAGVTQTPRYLIKTRGQQVTLSCSPISGHRSVSWYQQTPGQGLQFLFEYFSETQRNKGNFPGRFSGRQFSNSRSEMNVSTLELGDSALYLCASSLREGQPQHFGDGTRLSIL.

This chain joins TRBV7-2 and TRBJ1-2; 8 nucleotides line up with TRBD1. The ends lost 5 bases at V and 5 bases at J; junction bases unmatched: 4. The germline gives CDR1 SGHTA, CDR2 FQGNSA. There are 13 residues in the CDR3. The CDR3 reads CASSERTGYGYTF. The CDR3 DNA reads TGTGCCAGCAGCGAAAGGACAGGGTATGGCTACACCTTC.

This clone has just a few counts. This CDR3 is CASSLGGGARETQYF. CDR3 nucleotide sequence: TGTGCCAGCAGTTTAGGCGGGGGGGCCCGGGAGACCCAGTACTTC. The chain is built from TRBV6-6 and TRBJ2-5, with 9 bases matching TRBD2. The length of the CDR3 is 15 residues. Germline CDR1 and CDR2: MNHNY and SVGAGI (reference sequence). V gave up 4 bases and J gave up 5 bases; unmatched junction bases: 8.

The chain couples TRBV19 to TRBJ1-6, with a tentative D call TRBD1 (6 bases). The length of the CDR3 is 15 residues. V lost 6 bases to trimming and J lost 7 bases, with 16 bases between them. The germline V gene has CDR1 LNHDA and CDR2 SQIVND (reference sequence). The CDR3 is CASRNPGHLNSPLHF. In DNA, the CDR3 is TGTGCCAGTAGGAATCCGGGACATCTAAATTCACCCCTCCACTTT.

Notes on this clone: This CDR3 is also generated by other DNA sequences in the sample. The rearrangement uses TRBV15 and TRBJ2-3; 8 positions agree with TRBD2. With V trimmed by 8 bases and J by 3 bases, 4 bases remained unmatched. The germline V gene encodes CDR1 LNHNV and CDR2 YYDKDF (reference sequence). The CDR3 is 13 amino acids. This CDR3 is CATARGGTDTQYF. The CDR3 coding sequence is TGTGCCACCGCCCGGGGGGGAACAGATACGCAGTATTTT.

For this clone: A junction boundary mismatches the germline segment, possibly from a read error. Within the sample, other DNA sequences also encode this same CDR3. The rearrangement uses TRBV2 and TRBJ1-1; TRBD1 is a possible D gene (6 bases). The CDR3 totals 14 residues. CDR1 and CDR2 (germline): SNHLY, FYNNEI. The CDR3 region has the DNA TGTGCTAGCAGCAAAACTCAGGGGAATACTGAAGCTTTCTTT. This sequence encodes CASSKTQGNTEAFF.

This clone was found once. The rearrangement links TRBV10-3 to TRBJ1-1, with D unresolved. V was trimmed by 4 bases and J by 4 bases, leaving 13 bases between them. Germline V gene lookup returns CDR1 ENHRY and CDR2 SYGVKD. This CDR3 region has 14 residues. CDR3 in amino acids: CAISGALLGTEAFF. The CDR3 DNA is TGTGCCATCAGTGGGGCGCTGCTGGGCACTGAAGCTTTCTTT.

V and J are TRBV10-3 and TRBJ2-3; possibly TRBD2 for D (5 bases). Trimming shortened V by 10 bases and J by 2 bases, and 13 bases separated the two germline ends. CDR1 is ENHRY, CDR2 SYGVKD, per germline. The CDR3 has 13 amino acids. CDR3 loop: CATRNGVTDTQYF. CDR3 nucleotides: TGTGCCACCCGAAACGGGGTCACAGATACGCAGTATTTT.

This rearrangement joins TRBV27 to TRBJ1-5; no clear D gene. The CDR3 loop spans 16 amino acids. Germline V gene lookup returns CDR1 MNHEY and CDR2 SMNVEV (reference sequence). V lost 5 bases to trimming and J lost 6 bases, with 20 bases between them. CDR3 sequence: CASSPLPTEGGQPQHF. The CDR3 nucleotides are TGTGCCAGCAGTCCACTCCCCACAGAGGGCGGTCAGCCCCAGCATTTT.

This clone was detected a few times. A read error may account for a junction end that differs from germline. Within the sample, other DNA sequences also encode this same CDR3. The chain couples TRBV4-1 to TRBJ1-5, with D hard to call. Germline V gives CDR1 MGHRA, CDR2 YSYEKL. The CDR3 spans 16 residues. The CDR3 bases are TGTGCCAGCAGCCAAGATAGTCCAGCGTCGAATCAGCCCCAGCATTTT. Protein: CASSQDSPASNQPQHF.

This clone was counted between two and nine times. V usage is TRBV6-5 and J usage is TRBJ1-2; 10 nucleotides line up with TRBD1. Germline CDR1 is MNHEY and CDR2 is SVGAGI. V shed 5 bases and J 3 bases; nucleotides not matched to a gene: 3. This CDR3 is 14 amino acids long. In nucleotides, the CDR3 is TGTGCCAGCAGTCAGGACAGGGGGTACTATGGCTACACCTTC. Its translation is CASSQDRGYYGYTF.

The rearrangement uses TRBV6-6 and TRBJ2-3; 8 nucleotides align to TRBD2. The V gene's germline CDR1 is MNHNY and CDR2 SVGAGI (reference sequence). V was pared by 5 bases and J by 1 base, with 5 bases of the junction left unmatched. The CDR3 sequence is 15 residues long. The CDR3 sequence: CASSTGGMRTDTQYF. The CDR3 region has the DNA TGTGCCAGCAGTACGGGGGGGATGCGCACAGATACGCAGTATTTT.

The chain is built from TRBV6-1 and TRBJ2-3; D is unresolved. V was cut by 3 bases and J by 2 bases, with 6 bases left in between. Germline values: CDR1 MNHNS, CDR2 SASEGT. The CDR3 has 13 residues. The CDR3 DNA reads TGTGCCAGCAGTGATACAGCCACAGATACGCAGTATTTT. This encodes CASSDTATDTQYF.

The rearrangement joins TRBV7-9 to TRBJ1-1; D unclear. The V end lost 2 bases, the J end lost 5 bases, and 9 bases lay between the germline ends. In germline, CDR1 is SEHNR, CDR2 FQNEAQ (reference sequence). CDR3 length equals 13 residues. The CDR3 DNA is TGTGCCAGCAGCTTAATGGTGGCAACTGAAGCTTTCTTT. Protein product: CASSLMVATEAFF.

The CDR3 sequence: CASSSPTGATEAFF. DNA for the CDR3: TGTGCCAGCAGTTCCCCCACAGGGGCGACTGAAGCTTTCTTT. V usage is TRBV6-1 and J usage is TRBJ1-1, with TRBD1 matching 7 bases. The CDR3 length is 14 residues. Trimming cost V 5 bases and J 5 bases; bases outside gene matches: 8. The V gene's germline CDR1 is MNHNS and CDR2 SASEGT.

This clone was observed once. The same CDR3 also results from other DNA sequences found in this sample. The V call is TRBV5-6, the J call TRBJ2-2, with TRBD2 matching over 10 bases. CDR3 length: 15 residues. Losses at the gene ends were 3 bases for V and 7 bases for J; bases not matched to a gene: 6. Germline assignment: CDR1 SGHDT and CDR2 YYEEEE. CDR3 in amino acids: CASSWSGGAVGELFF. For the CDR3, the DNA is TGTGCCAGCAGCTGGAGCGGGGGGGCCGTCGGGGAGCTGTTTTTT.

The chain links TRBV29-1 to TRBJ2-5; possible D gene TRBD1, 5 bases. Trimming took off 2 bases at V and 4 bases at J, with 8 bases between the two ends. Germline-derived CDR1 and CDR2 are SQVTM and ANQGSEA. The CDR3 spans 12 residues. CDR3 DNA sequence: TGCAGCGTTGAACCAGGGTCAGAGACCCAGTACTTC. It translates to CSVEPGSETQYF.

This clone qualifies as medium-sized. The rearrangement links TRBV2 to TRBJ2-3; perhaps TRBD2 as D (6 bases). Looked up from germline, CDR1 is SNHLY and CDR2 is FYNNEI. V was shortened by 3 bases and J by 2 bases, with 9 bases between the two germline ends. The CDR3 has 14 amino acids. As DNA, the CDR3 is TGTGCCAGCAGTGAGGGGGACTTCACAGATACGCAGTATTTT. As protein: CASSEGDFTDTQYF.